Presented here are 29 T cell receptor beta chains from one specimen sequenced in a study of molecular identifiers for immune sequencing clone quantification. A single record per CDR3 protein comes from TCRdb applying MiXCR to the PCR reads. The data show about 630,000 distinct CDR3 sequences, with about 25% seen just once and about 0.81% held by the top ten. The sample consisted of naive CD8+ T cells from blood, with Jurkat cell RNA spiked in. Subset: FACS-sorted CD8+CD4-CCR7+CD45RA+ naive T cells. These receptor sequences come from a human donor in good health. Some libraries in this study had Jurkat cell RNA spiked in.

Note on this clonotype: This sequence may be a read error, since a much larger clone differs from it by one base. J is TRBJ2-5 and V is TRBV13; D is unresolved. The CDR3 sequence is 15 residues long. Trimming left V 4 bases short and J 9 bases short, with 21 bases between. From germline, CDR1 is PRHDT and CDR2 FYEKMQ (reference sequence). The CDR3 DNA is TGTGCCAGCAGCTCCACGCCAGGAGTGACCCGGCCCCAGTACTTC. Protein: CASSSTPGVTRPQYF.

V is TRBV12-3 or TRBV12-4 and J is TRBJ2-3; TRBD2 matches 15 bases. Unmatched junction bases numbered 2, after V lost 5 bases and J lost 2 bases. The CDR3 runs 16 residues. DNA of the CDR3: TGTGCCAGCAGTGGGACTAGCGGGGGGACCACAGATACGCAGTATTTT. Translation: CASSGTSGGTTDTQYF.

The V call is TRBV19, the J call TRBJ2-7; D remains unclear. Per the germline V gene, CDR1 is LNHDA and CDR2 is SQIVND (reference sequence). Trimming took off 4 bases at V and 4 bases at J, with 11 bases between the two ends. The CDR3 totals 13 residues. The CDR3 sequence: CASSSFAEYEQYF. Written as DNA, the CDR3 is TGTGCCAGTAGTAGCTTCGCGGAATACGAGCAGTACTTC.

This chain's CDR3 is CATGGSHSNQPQHF. DNA for the CDR3: TGTGCCACCGGAGGCAGCCATAGCAATCAGCCCCAGCATTTT. This chain connects TRBV24-1 to TRBJ1-5; D is undetermined. CDR3 length equals 14 residues. Trimming took 9 bases from V and 0 from J, leaving 11 bases between them. CDR1 is KGHDR, CDR2 SFDVKD, per germline.

There are many counts of this clonotype. The chain employs TRBV7-2 and TRBJ2-1, with 11 nucleotides matching TRBD2. The CDR3 contains 16 residues. CDR1 is SGHTA, CDR2 FQGNSA, per germline. The V gene end was trimmed by 5 bases and the J gene end by 4 bases; junction bases not matched to a gene: 7. The CDR3 coding sequence is TGTGCCAGCAGCCCACGGACTAGCGGGCCTTACAATGAGCAGTTCTTC. Translated: CASSPRTSGPYNEQFF.

This clonotype was detected ten times or more. The genes are TRBV4-1 and TRBJ2-3; TRBD2 agrees at 11 bases. The V and J ends lost 5 bases and 1 base, in that order; junction bases with no gene match: 5. This CDR3 spans 16 amino acids. The germline CDR1 and CDR2 sequences are MGHRA and YSYEKL. CDR3 in amino acids: CASSFTTSGGTDTQYF. The CDR3 nucleotides are TGCGCCAGCAGCTTCACGACTAGCGGGGGCACAGATACGCAGTATTTT.

J is TRBJ2-2 and V is TRBV6-2 or TRBV6-3; D might be TRBD2 (5 bases). This CDR3 is built from 15 residues. Germline CDR1 MNHEY, CDR2 SVGEGT. Trimming took off 2 bases at V and 4 bases at J, with 11 bases between the two ends. The DNA of the CDR3 is TGTGCCAGCAGTTACGAAGGACGGGGCACCGGGGAGCTGTTTTTT. It is translated as CASSYEGRGTGELFF.

This clonotype has a handful of counts. V gene TRBV19 combines with J gene TRBJ2-3; TRBD2 is a possible D gene (5 bases). The CDR3 is 18 residues long. Germline assignment: CDR1 LNHDA and CDR2 SQIVND (reference sequence). The V gene lost 7 bases and the J gene lost 0 bases, with 23 bases spanning the gap. Here the CDR3 reads CASTEEWRYGDSTDTQYF. CDR3 DNA: TGTGCCAGTACCGAGGAATGGAGGTACGGGGATAGCACAGATACGCAGTATTTT. Full variable domain (rest looked up from reference TRBV19 and TRBJ2-3): DGGITQSPKYLFRKEGQNVTLSCEQNLNHDAMYWYRQDPGQGLRLIYYSQIVNDFQKGDIAEGYSVSREKKESFPLTVTSAQKNPTAFYLCASTEEWRYGDSTDTQYFGPGTRLTVL.

Ten or more counts support this clonotype. This chain connects TRBV14 to TRBJ2-5; the match to TRBD2 covers 14 bases. This CDR3 is 17 amino acids long. Per the germline V gene, CDR1 is SGHDN and CDR2 is FVKESK. Trimming took 2 bases from V and 2 from J; bases not matched to a gene: 4. The CDR3 region is CASSQRTSGGTQETQYF. For the CDR3, the DNA is TGTGCCAGCAGCCAACGGACTAGCGGGGGGACGCAAGAGACCCAGTACTTC.

This clonotype has only a few counts. The rearrangement links TRBV10-3 to TRBJ1-5; D may be TRBD1 (5 bases). Germline-derived CDR1 and CDR2 are ENHRY and SYGVKD. Trimming shortened V by 1 base and J by 3 bases, and 10 bases separated the two germline ends. CDR3 size: 15 residues. CDR3 nucleotides: TGTGCCATCAGTGAGTTGTCAGGGTTCAATCAGCCCCAGCATTTT. It specifies CAISELSGFNQPQHF.

The chain recombines TRBV9 with TRBJ2-7; D is unclear. Trimming shortened V by 4 bases and J by 3 bases, and 17 bases separated the two germline ends. This CDR3 spans 15 amino acids. In germline, CDR1 is SGDLS, CDR2 YYNGEE. The CDR3 protein is CASSSGPAALYEQYF. CDR3 sequence (DNA): TGTGCCAGCAGCTCTGGGCCCGCAGCCCTCTACGAGCAGTACTTC.

This clonotype has a count of ten or more. The V gene is TRBV14, the J gene TRBJ2-7; the D gene could be TRBD1 or TRBD2 (5 bases each). V lost 4 bases and J lost 3, with 10 bases in between. The CDR3 consists of 13 residues. Germline assignment: CDR1 SGHDN and CDR2 FVKESK. The CDR3 DNA reads TGTGCCAGCAGCCCGGGACGGTACTACGAGCAGTACTTC. It is translated as CASSPGRYYEQYF.

Turning to this clonotype: A junction end diverges from the germline sequence, so it may reflect a read error. The rearrangement links TRBV23-1 to TRBJ2-3; maybe TRBD1 (5 bases). TRBV23-1 is known as an ORF, though its function is uncertain. The CDR3 runs to 13 residues. This CDR3 reads CASKTEPTDMQYF. For the CDR3, the DNA is TGCGCCAGCAAGACAGAGCCGACAGATATGCAGTATTTT.

This clonotype has ten or more counts. The chain recombines TRBV6-1 with TRBJ2-2, with unresolved D. Per the germline V gene, CDR1 is MNHNS and CDR2 is SASEGT. The CDR3 runs 16 residues. V lost 2 bases and J 0 bases, leaving 10 bases between the germline ends. The chain's CDR3 is CASSEKSEPNTGELFF. The CDR3 coding sequence is TGTGCCAGCAGTGAAAAATCAGAACCGAACACCGGGGAGCTGTTTTTT.

The J gene is TRBJ1-4, the V gene TRBV30, with TRBD1 identical over 7 bases. The trim removed 1 base at V and 5 bases at J, leaving 4 bases unmatched. This CDR3 has 14 residues. CDR1 and CDR2 (germline): GTSNPN, SVGIG (reference sequence). The CDR3, as DNA: TGTGCCTGGAGTGAGGGACAGTTAAATGAAAAACTGTTTTTT. It yields the protein CAWSEGQLNEKLFF.

In regard to this clonotype: A read error may produce the germline difference seen at one junction end. The chain couples TRBV4-1 to TRBJ2-7; D may be TRBD1 (5 bases). This CDR3 comprises 15 residues. In germline, CDR1 is MGHRA, CDR2 YSYEKL. CDR3 amino acids: CASSQDWGSTYEQYF. The CDR3 nucleotides are TGTGCCAGCAGCCAAGATTGGGGCTCCACCTACGAGCAGTACTTC.

This clonotype was detected only a few times. This chain links TRBV14 with TRBJ1-2; D ambiguous. Germline CDR1 SGHDN, CDR2 FVKESK. Between the trimmed V and J ends, which lost 4 bases and 4 bases, there was a span of 10 bases. The CDR3 runs to 13 residues. Here the CDR3 reads CASSLNGLYGYTF. In nucleotides, the CDR3 is TGTGCCAGCAGCCTAAACGGTCTCTATGGCTACACCTTC.

The genes are TRBV7-2 and TRBJ2-1; 10 bases are shared with TRBD2. The V segment lost 1 base and the J segment 8 bases; nucleotides outside the gene matches: 8. The CDR3 runs 16 residues. Germline V lookup: CDR1 SGHTA, CDR2 FQGNSA. The DNA of the CDR3 is TGTGCCAGCAGCTTAGAGGCTAGCGGGAGACTGCATGAGCAGTTCTTC. It is translated as CASSLEASGRLHEQFF.

This clonotype occurred many times. The rearrangement links TRBV27 to TRBJ2-3; TRBD2 aligns across 7 bases. The V gene's germline CDR1 is MNHEY and CDR2 SMNVEV (reference sequence). The CDR3 is 15 amino acids. J gave up 6 bases and V 6 bases, and 12 bases lay outside the gene matches. CDR3 amino acids: CASRETRGLGDTQYF. CDR3 bases: TGTGCCAGCAGAGAAACTAGAGGACTAGGTGATACGCAGTATTTT.

The chain combines TRBV19 with TRBJ2-3, with D perhaps TRBD1 or TRBD2 (5 bases each). Trimming cost V 6 bases and J 4 bases, with 14 bases left between them. The CDR3 is made up of 14 amino acids. Germline lookup yields CDR1 LNHDA and CDR2 SQIVND (reference sequence). This chain's CDR3 is CASRAFGGADTQYF. CDR3 sequence (DNA): TGTGCCAGTAGGGCTTTTGGGGGAGCAGATACGCAGTATTTT.

A few counts support this clonotype. This rearrangement joins TRBV10-3 to TRBJ1-6; tentative D call: TRBD1 (6 bases). The CDR3 covers 16 residues. Germline V gene sequence: CDR1 ENHRY, CDR2 SYGVKD. Between the trimmed V and J ends, which lost 0 bases and 7 bases, there was a span of 13 bases. The CDR3 is CAISESGQGINSPLHF. DNA for the CDR3: TGTGCCATCAGTGAGTCGGGTCAGGGGATAAATTCACCCCTCCACTTT.

In the case of this clonotype: The CDR3 ends on some other residue instead of the conserved phenylalanine or tryptophan, so this is likely a read error. CDR3 bases: TGTGCTAGCAGCTTCGGGCTAGCGGGACCCTACAATGAGCAGTTCCTC. It codes for CASSFGLAGPYNEQFL. The V call is TRBV7-7, the J call TRBJ2-1; TRBD2 agrees at 9 bases. Germline V gene sequence: CDR1 SSHAT, CDR2 FNYEAQ (reference sequence). The CDR3 totals 16 residues.

Concerning this clonotype itself: At one end the junction does not follow the germline gene, possibly because of a read error. V gene TRBV27 combines with J gene TRBJ2-5; D may be TRBD1 (6 bases). CDR1 is MNHEY and CDR2 is SMNVEV in the germline V gene (reference sequence). The CDR3 loop spans 13 amino acids. CDR3 in amino acids: CASSTGRGEPQSF. Here the CDR3 DNA reads TGTGCCAGCAGTACAGGGAGAGGAGAGCCCCAGTCCTTC.

Notes on this clonotype: This may arise from a read error, as a much more abundant clone is one base away. The V call is TRBV6-1, the J call TRBJ2-7; D gene unclear. The CDR3 runs 14 residues. Germline loops: CDR1 MNHNS, CDR2 SASEGT. Trimming left V 4 bases short and J 3 bases short, with 13 bases between. CDR3 region: CASSVRATYYEQYF. CDR3 DNA: TGTGCCAGCAGTGTCCGGGCCACCTACTACGAGCAGTACTTC.

The table lists this clonotype with a few counts. The V and J genes are TRBV14 and TRBJ2-7, with TRBD1 identical over 7 bases. CDR1 and CDR2 (germline): SGHDN, FVKESK. CDR3 length equals 16 residues. The junction had 9 bases not matched to a gene; V was cut back by 4 bases and J by 0 bases. The chain's CDR3 is CASSPTGTEPSYEQYF. CDR3 sequence (DNA): TGTGCCAGCAGCCCTACCGGGACAGAACCCTCCTACGAGCAGTACTTC.

This clonotype was counted at least ten times. This rearrangement joins TRBV7-6 to TRBJ1-5; unclear D gene. Germline CDR1 and CDR2: SGHVS and FNYEAQ. With 5 bases removed from V and 8 bases from J, the gap between germline ends came to 19 bases. This CDR3 contains 15 residues. The chain's CDR3 is CASSLTGSGDEPQHF. DNA of the CDR3: TGTGCCAGCAGCCTCACGGGTTCCGGAGACGAGCCCCAGCATTTT. The whole variable domain, remainder taken from reference TRBV7-6 and TRBJ1-5, is GAGVSQSPRYKVTKRGQDVALRCDPISGHVSLYWYRQALGQGPEFLTYFNYEAQQDKSGLPNDRFSAERPEGSISTLTIQRTEQRDSAMYRCASSLTGSGDEPQHFGDGTRLSIL.

This clonotype has just one count. The conserved final phenylalanine or tryptophan is absent from the CDR3, which likely points to a read error. The J gene is TRBJ2-1, the V gene TRBV4-3; 10 bases match TRBD1. V shed 0 bases and J 7 bases; nucleotides not matched to a gene: 9. The CDR3 has 17 residues. CDR1 and CDR2 (germline): LGHNA, YSLEER. The chain's CDR3 is CASSQEPPGQGLNEQFL. Here the CDR3 DNA reads TGCGCCAGCAGCCAAGAGCCACCGGGACAGGGGTTAAATGAGCAGTTCCTC.

The chain recombines TRBV7-9 with TRBJ2-7, with TRBD1 matching over 9 bases. Germline-derived CDR1 and CDR2 are SEHNR and FQNEAQ (reference sequence). Losses at the gene ends were 4 bases for V and 3 bases for J; bases not matched to a gene: 7. CDR3 length: 15 amino acids. DNA of the CDR3: TGTGCCAGCAGCTCGCGAGGGGACAGGGACTACGAGCAGTACTTC. Translation: CASSSRGDRDYEQYF.

This clonotype was detected only a few times. The chain has TRBV3-1 and TRBJ2-7; TRBD2 might be the D (6 bases). Germline CDR1 reads LGHDT; CDR2 reads YNNKEL (reference sequence). The CDR3 length is 13 residues. Deletions cut 5 bases from V and 2 bases from J, with 10 bases between. The CDR3 DNA sequence: TGTGCCAGCAGCGACGGGACTCCCTACGAGCAGTACTTC. Translating gives CASSDGTPYEQYF.